This T cell receptor beta chain comes out of a study of T cells after yellow fever vaccination. Across the study: Preparation of fractions with low cell numbers was performed using SMART-Seq v4 Ultra Low Input.

Whole-study results and caveats: Most primary-vaccination clones reappeared after the booster (about 97% CD4, about 90% CD8).

This clonotype appeared a few times. As yet, its antigen is unknown. Template-switching 5'RACE yielded the TCR cDNA; a universal primer site and UMIs were added in the process. TCRdb reprocessed the 5' RACE reads with MiXCR, giving one entry per CDR3 protein. The sample lists over 250,000 distinct CDR3 sequences; approximately 4% were seen once. This clonotype originated in a man aged 18 to 29 who received the YFV17D yellow fever vaccine. Sequencing used PBMCs, obtained 5 days after the yellow fever booster vaccination.

This CDR3 is CASAETGLIWSGANVLTF. The DNA for the CDR3 is TGTGCCAGCGCGGAGACAGGGCTAATATGGTCTGGGGCCAACGTCCTGACTTTC. The chain employs TRBV27 and TRBJ2-6; 7 bases are shared with TRBD1. The V gene's germline CDR1 is MNHEY and CDR2 SMNVEV (reference sequence). Trimming at V came to 8 bases and at J to 1 base, leaving 14 bases not matched to a gene. This CDR3 has 18 amino acids.